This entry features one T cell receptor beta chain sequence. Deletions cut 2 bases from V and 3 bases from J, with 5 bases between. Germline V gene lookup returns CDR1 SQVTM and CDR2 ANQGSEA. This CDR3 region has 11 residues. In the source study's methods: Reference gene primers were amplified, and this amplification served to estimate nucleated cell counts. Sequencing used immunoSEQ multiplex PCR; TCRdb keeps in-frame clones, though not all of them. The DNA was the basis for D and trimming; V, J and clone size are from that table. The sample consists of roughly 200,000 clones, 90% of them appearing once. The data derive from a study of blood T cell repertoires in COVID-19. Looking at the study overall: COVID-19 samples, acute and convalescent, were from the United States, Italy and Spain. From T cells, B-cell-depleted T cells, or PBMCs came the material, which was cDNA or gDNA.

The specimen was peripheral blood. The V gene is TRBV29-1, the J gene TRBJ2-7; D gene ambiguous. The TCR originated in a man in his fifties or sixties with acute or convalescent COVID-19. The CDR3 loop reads CSVEWHYEQYV. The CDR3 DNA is TGCAGCGTTGAATGGCACTACGAGCAGTACGTC.